Below, one T cell receptor beta chain is given with its context. Some clones are missing from TCRdb's copy, which holds only in-frame ones; the method was immunoSEQ multiplex PCR. The sample consists of around 72,000 clones, approximately 93% of them appearing once. This sample is drawn from a study of technical replicates of blood from a handful of donors. The sequence derives from a human donor in good health. Some clones in this sample may be carry-over from other donors' samples. Sequences were obtained from PBMCs.

Written as DNA, the CDR3 is TGTGCCAGCTCACCACCGGTGTTCTCCTCGGGGCAGTACTTC. Translating gives CASSPPVFSSGQYF. The chain combines TRBV18 with TRBJ2-7; D call uncertain. Trimming removed 0 bases at V and 9 bases at J, with 15 bases between. The CDR3 sequence is 14 residues long. CDR1 and CDR2 (germline): KGHSH, LQKENI.